The text below deals with one T cell receptor (beta chain). Germline V gives CDR1 SGHVS, CDR2 FQNEAQ. This CDR3 spans 14 amino acids. Trimming took off 5 bases at V and 0 bases at J, with 9 bases between the two ends. The sample is drawn from a study of Ad26.COV2.S vaccination and SARS-CoV-2 variants. Sequencing was performed with immunoSEQ multiplex PCR; in TCRdb, only in-frame clones are kept and a portion is missing. The sample has approximately 410,000 clones, 70% to 90% seen once. Described treatment: roughly 20 received Ad26.COV2.S at low or high dose, single or two shots; roughly five received placebo; per-sample allocation not given. Sampling was performed 63 days after the first vaccine or placebo injection.

The specimen was peripheral blood, collected in a trial of Ad26.COV2.S vaccine versus placebo. The rearrangement links TRBV7-8 to TRBJ2-3; the D gene is possibly TRBD1 (6 bases). This TCR was recovered from a person between 18 and 59 years old who received the Ad26.COV2.S COVID-19 vaccine or a placebo. The CDR3 is CASSEGTSTDTQYF. As DNA, the CDR3 is TGTGCCAGCAGCGAGGGGACAAGCACAGATACGCAGTATTTT.